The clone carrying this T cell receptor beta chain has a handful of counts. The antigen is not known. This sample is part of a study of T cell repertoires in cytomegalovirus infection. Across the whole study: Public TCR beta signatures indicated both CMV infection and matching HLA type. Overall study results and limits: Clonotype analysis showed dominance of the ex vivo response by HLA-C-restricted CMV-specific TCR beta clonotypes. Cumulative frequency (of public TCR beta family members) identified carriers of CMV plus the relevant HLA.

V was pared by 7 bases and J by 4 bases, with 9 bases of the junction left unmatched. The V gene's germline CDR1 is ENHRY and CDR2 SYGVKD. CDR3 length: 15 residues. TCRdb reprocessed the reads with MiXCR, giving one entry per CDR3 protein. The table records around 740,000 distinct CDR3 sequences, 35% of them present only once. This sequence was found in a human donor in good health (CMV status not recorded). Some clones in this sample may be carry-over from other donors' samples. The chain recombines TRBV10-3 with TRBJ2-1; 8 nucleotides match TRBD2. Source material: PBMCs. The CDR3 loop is CAIKLAGGGYNEQFF. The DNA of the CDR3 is TGTGCCATCAAACTCGCGGGAGGAGGGTACAATGAGCAGTTCTTC.